This T cell receptor beta chain was profiled in a study of OX40 agonist ivuxolimab in advanced cancers. Germline assignment: CDR1 SGHRS and CDR2 YFSETQ. The CDR3 has 13 residues. V dropped 1 base and J dropped 4 bases, with 8 bases sitting between them. This clone was seen a single time. TCRdb's copy holds only in-frame clones and misses some; the assay was immunoSEQ multiplex PCR. This sample carries 90,000 or so clones, roughly 89% of them seen once, and the ten largest clones take about 1.6%. Here the sequenced sample was CD4+ or CD8+ T cells sorted from blood, taken in a trial of the OX40 agonist ivuxolimab. The receptor's source is an adult with an advanced solid tumor such as melanoma, head and neck, liver or kidney cancer. The chain couples TRBV5-1 to TRBJ1-1; possibly TRBD1 for D (5 bases). Here the CDR3 reads CASSLRDGTEAFF. In DNA, the CDR3 is TGCGCCAGCAGCTTGAGGGACGGCACTGAAGCTTTCTTT.